This T cell receptor (beta chain) comes out of a study of blood T cell repertoires in COVID-19. Study context: Samples taken during acute and convalescent COVID-19 were collected in the United States, Italy and Spain. T cells, B-cell-depleted T cells, or PBMCs provided the cDNA or gDNA that served as material.

Assay: immunoSEQ multiplex PCR; the TCRdb copy retains only in-frame clones and omits some. The table includes 61,000 or so clones, 80% to 90% detected once. This CDR3 has 16 residues. Trimming removed 4 bases at V and 5 bases at J, with 15 bases between. The V gene's germline CDR1 is KGHSH and CDR2 LQKENI. The chain is built from TRBV18 and TRBJ1-6, with TRBD1 as a possible D gene (5 bases). The receptor was isolated from a woman of 80 years or more with active COVID-19. The source material was peripheral blood. The CDR3 coding sequence is TGTGCCAGCTCACAATACACGTCAGGGCATAATTCACCCCTCCACTTT. Its translation: CASSQYTSGHNSPLHF. Full variable domain (outside the CDR3, taken from reference TRBV18 and TRBJ1-6): NAGVMQNPRHLVRRRGQEARLRCSPMKGHSHVYWYRQLPEEGLKFMVYLQKENIIDESGMPKERFSAEFPKEGPSILRIQQVVRGDSAAYFCASSQYTSGHNSPLHFGNGTRLTVT.